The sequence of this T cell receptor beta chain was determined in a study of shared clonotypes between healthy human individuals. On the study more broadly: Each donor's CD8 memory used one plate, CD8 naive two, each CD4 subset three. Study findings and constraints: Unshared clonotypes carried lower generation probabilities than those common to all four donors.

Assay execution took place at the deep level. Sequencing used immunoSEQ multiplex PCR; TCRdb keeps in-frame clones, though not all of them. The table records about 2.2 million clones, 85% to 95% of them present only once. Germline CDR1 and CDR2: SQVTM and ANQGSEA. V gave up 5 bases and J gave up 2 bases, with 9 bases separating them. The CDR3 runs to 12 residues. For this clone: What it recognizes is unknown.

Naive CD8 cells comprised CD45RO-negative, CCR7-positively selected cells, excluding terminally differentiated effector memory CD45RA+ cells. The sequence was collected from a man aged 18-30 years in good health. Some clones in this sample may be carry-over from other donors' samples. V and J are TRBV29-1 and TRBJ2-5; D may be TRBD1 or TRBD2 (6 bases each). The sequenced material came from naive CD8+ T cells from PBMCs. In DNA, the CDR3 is TGCAGCGTTCGGGGGCAGCAAGAGACCCAGTACTTC. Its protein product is CSVRGQQETQYF.